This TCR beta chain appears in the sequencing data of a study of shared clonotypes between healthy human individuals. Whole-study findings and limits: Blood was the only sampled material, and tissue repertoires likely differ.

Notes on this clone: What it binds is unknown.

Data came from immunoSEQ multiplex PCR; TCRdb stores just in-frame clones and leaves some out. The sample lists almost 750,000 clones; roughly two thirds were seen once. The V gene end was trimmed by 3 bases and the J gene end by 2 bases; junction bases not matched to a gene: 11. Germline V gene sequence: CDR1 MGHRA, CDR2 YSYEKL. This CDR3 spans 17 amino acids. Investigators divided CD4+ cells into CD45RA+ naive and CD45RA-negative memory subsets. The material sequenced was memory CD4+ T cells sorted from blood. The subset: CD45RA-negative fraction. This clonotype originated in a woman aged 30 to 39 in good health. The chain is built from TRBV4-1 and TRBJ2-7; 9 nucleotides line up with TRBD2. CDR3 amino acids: CASSHAISGSLPYEQYF. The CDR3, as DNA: TGCGCCAGCAGCCACGCGATTAGCGGGAGTTTGCCCTACGAGCAGTACTTC.